Listed below are T cell receptor beta chains from one sample, sequenced in a study of human T cells and chemical hapten exposure. TCRdb re-called the RACE reads through MiXCR, storing one row per CDR3 protein. The table shows about 80,000 distinct CDR3 sequences, with roughly 7.2% occurring only once. The input for sequencing was whole blood, taken in connection with sensitization to the hapten diphenylcyclopropenone (DPC). The receptor set was obtained from a woman in her twenties or thirties with alopecia areata. Some clones in this sample may be carry-over from other donors' samples. CDR3s include the opening cysteine and the closing phenylalanine or tryptophan.

v_call	j_call	cdr3_aa
TRBV7-9	TRBJ1-2	CASSPGDHGYTF
TRBV29-1	TRBJ1-3	CSVSTDRSGNTIYF
TRBV5-1	TRBJ1-1	CASSLEGGEHTEAFF
TRBV7-8	TRBJ2-7	CASSLENSLYEQYF
TRBV27	TRBJ2-7	CASSCGGGREQYF
TRBV3-1	TRBJ2-2	CASYGGTGELFF
TRBV27	TRBJ2-5	CASSPGLAGRETQYF
TRBV12-3/TRBV12-4	TRBJ1-5	CASSPSWGEGNQPQHF
TRBV6-5	TRBJ1-2	CASSYEGQGYGYTF
TRBV30	TRBJ1-1	CAWSEGAIVVAFF
TRBV7-6	TRBJ2-3	CASSLTAALTDTQYF
TRBV29-1	TRBJ1-1	CSVEGRGRVTEAFF
TRBV12-3/TRBV12-4	TRBJ2-3	CASSQGSRTDTQYF
TRBV6-5	TRBJ2-3	CASRSRRGTDTQYF
TRBV6-1	TRBJ2-7	CASSSYIPTYEQYF
TRBV20-1	TRBJ2-7	CSARDVTGSSYEQYF
TRBV12-3/TRBV12-4	TRBJ1-1	CASTIRGLYTEAFF
TRBV6-6	TRBJ1-1	CASSYSIDSPRVLGTEAFF
TRBV6-2/TRBV6-3	TRBJ2-5	CASSYVPGGQQETQYF
TRBV24-1	TRBJ2-6	CATAPSSRQGPPGANVLTF